This T cell receptor beta chain was found in a study of CXCR3-negative and CXCR3-positive naive CD8 T cells. Study findings and constraints: Naive cells, whether CXCR3-negative or CXCR3-positive, had similar TRBV-TRBJ usage, while memory cells differed. Because surface CD5 did not distinguish the naive subsets, TCR strength was inferred from TRB CDR3 properties. The majority of assays used fresh PBMCs, and CXCR3 expression partially decreased after cryopreservation.

Germline CDR1 and CDR2: MDHEN and SYDVKM. The CDR3 runs to 13 residues. On this clonotype: Its antigen remains unknown.

The libraries of TRB cDNA were constructed through 5' RACE using UMI labels. Each CDR3 protein gets one entry in TCRdb, which reprocessed the 5' RACE reads and gives no DNA. The listing contains 40,000 to 45,000 distinct CDR3 sequences. The rearrangement uses TRBV28 and TRBJ2-2; TCRdb names TRBD1, which stays unverified in the absence of DNA. This TCR was sampled from a human donor in good health. Some clones in this sample may be carry-over from other donors' samples. The material sequenced was memory CD8+ T cells from blood. CDR3 loop: CASSPQGSGELFF. Full variable domain (rest looked up from reference TRBV28 and TRBJ2-2): DVKVTQSSRYLVKRTGEKVFLECVQDMDHENMFWYRQDPGLGLRLIYFSYDVKMKEKGDIPEGYSVSREKKERFSLILESASTNQTSMYLCASSPQGSGELFFGEGSRLTVL.